The entry that follows covers one T cell receptor (beta chain) sequence. Its matching antigen is unknown. The CDR3 is 13 residues long. The germline CDR1 and CDR2 sequences are SGHNT and YYREEE (reference sequence). V was clipped by 0 bases and J by 4 bases, with 7 bases between them. PCR amplification relied on 60 Vbeta primers (plus 13 Jbeta primers). The assay was immunoSEQ multiplex PCR, and TCRdb's table has in-frame clones only and misses some. The sample includes 99,000 or so clones, about 75% seen only once; the top ten take roughly 6%. The sample belongs to a study of cytomegalovirus exposure and HLA in healthy donors. Overall study findings and caveats: On later analysis, the bulk of CMV-associated TCR beta chains appeared to be HLA-restricted.

The chain combines TRBV5-4 with TRBJ1-2; no clear D gene. The receptor was derived from a man in his 60s in good health and CMV-seropositive. Source material: PBMCs. CDR3 sequence (DNA): TGTGCCAGCAGCTTGGGAACAGCCTATGGCTACACCTTC. This translates into CASSLGTAYGYTF.